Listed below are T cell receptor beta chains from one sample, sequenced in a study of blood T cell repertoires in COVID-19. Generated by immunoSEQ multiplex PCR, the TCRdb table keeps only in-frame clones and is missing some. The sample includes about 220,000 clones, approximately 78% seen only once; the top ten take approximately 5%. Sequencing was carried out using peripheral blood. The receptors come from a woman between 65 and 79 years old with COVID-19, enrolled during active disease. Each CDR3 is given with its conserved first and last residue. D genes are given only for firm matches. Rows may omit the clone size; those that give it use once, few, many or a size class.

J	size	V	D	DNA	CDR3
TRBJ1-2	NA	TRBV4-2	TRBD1	TGTGCCAGTCGTGGGACAGGAAACTATGGCTACACCTTC	CASRGTGNYGYTF
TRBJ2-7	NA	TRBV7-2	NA	TGTGCCAGCAGCGAACAGGGTGGGGGTCCCTACGAGCAGTACTTC	CASSEQGGGPYEQYF
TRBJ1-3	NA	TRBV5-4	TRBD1	TGTGCCAGCAGCCCGGAACCGGGACAGGGCCGCTCTGGAAACACCATATATTTT	CASSPEPGQGRSGNTIYF
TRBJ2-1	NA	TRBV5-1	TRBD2	TGCGCCAGCAGCCCTCTCGCGGGAGCAGACAATGAGCAGTTCTTC	CASSPLAGADNEQFF
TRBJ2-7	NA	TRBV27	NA	TGTGCCAGCAGTTTTGTCGGGGTATCGGGCTACGAGCAGTACTTC	CASSFVGVSGYEQYF
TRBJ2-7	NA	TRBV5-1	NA	TGCGCCAGCAGCTTGGATTTGCGGGGGCCCTACGAGCAGTACTTC	CASSLDLRGPYEQYF
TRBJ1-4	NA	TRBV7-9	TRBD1	TGTGCCAGCAGCTTAGTACAGGGGAGAACTAATGAAAAACTGTTTTTT	CASSLVQGRTNEKLFF
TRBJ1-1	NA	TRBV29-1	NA	TGCAGCGTTGAGAGGGAGCGAAACACTGAAGCTTTCTTT	CSVERERNTEAFF
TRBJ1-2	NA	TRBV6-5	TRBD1	TGTGCCAGCAGTTTCTCGGGACAGGGGGTGTATGGCTACACCTTC	CASSFSGQGVYGYTF
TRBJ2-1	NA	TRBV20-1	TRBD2	TGCAGTGCTAGTAGCGGGAGGGACTACAATGAGCAGTTCTTC	CSASSGRDYNEQFF
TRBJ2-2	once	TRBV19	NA	TGTGCCAGTAGAGGGAGCTCCGGGGAGCTGTTTTTT	CASRGSSGELFF
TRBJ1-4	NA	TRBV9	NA	TGTGCCAGCACTCCACGACAGTCTAATGAAAAACTGTTTTTT	CASTPRQSNEKLFF
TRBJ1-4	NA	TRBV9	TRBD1	TGTGCCAGCAGCGTAAGCTCAAAGAAGGGCGGGACAGTTAATGAAAAACTGTTTTTT	CASSVSSKKGGTVNEKLFF
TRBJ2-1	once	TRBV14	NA	TGTGCCAGCAGCTTCGGACAGACAGAGCAGTTCTTC	CASSFGQTEQFF
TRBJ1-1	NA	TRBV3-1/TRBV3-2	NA	TGTGCCAGCAGCCAAGGAGGCGGGACTGAAGCTTTCTTT	CASSQGGGTEAFF
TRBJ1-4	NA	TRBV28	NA	TGTGCCAGCAGTTTTCCCCAGGGAGGACTGTTTTTT	CASSFPQGGLFF
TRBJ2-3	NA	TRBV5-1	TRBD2	TGCGCCAGCAGCCTGGGGACTAGCGGGCGGTCAGATACGCAGTATTTT	CASSLGTSGRSDTQYF
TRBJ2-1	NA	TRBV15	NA	TGTGCCACCAGCCCCTCCGCCTACAATGAGCAGTTCTTC	CATSPSAYNEQFF
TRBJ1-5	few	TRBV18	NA	TGTGCCAGCTCACCAAGTAAAACAGTCAATCAGCCCCAGCATTTT	CASSPSKTVNQPQHF
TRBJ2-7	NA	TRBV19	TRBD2	TGTGCCAGTAGTAGGGAACCGGGACTAGCAAGTGCCGAGCAGTACTTC	CASSREPGLASAEQYF
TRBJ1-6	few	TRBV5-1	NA	TGCGCCAGCAGCTTACAGGCGCATAATTCCAATTCACCCCTCCACTTT	CASSLQAHNSNSPLHF
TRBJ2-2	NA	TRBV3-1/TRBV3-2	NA	TGTGCCAGCAGCCGGCTAGAGTTCCTGACCGGGGAGCTGTTTTTT	CASSRLEFLTGELFF
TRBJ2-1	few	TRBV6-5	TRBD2	TGTGCCAGCATCTTTAGCGGGGGAGGAGAGGGTGAGCAGTTCTTC	CASIFSGGGEGEQFF
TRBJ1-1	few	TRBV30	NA	TGTGCCTGGGCTAACCGAGGGGGTCTTGGCACTGAAGCTTTCTTT	CAWANRGGLGTEAFF
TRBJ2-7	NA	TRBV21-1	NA	TGTGCCAGCAGGCAGGGGGTGACCTACGAGCAGTACTTC	CASRQGVTYEQYF
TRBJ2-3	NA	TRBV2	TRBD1	TGTGCCAGCAGTCCCAGGACAGGTCCTAGCACAGATACGCAGTATTTT	CASSPRTGPSTDTQYF
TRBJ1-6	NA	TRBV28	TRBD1	TGTGCCAGCAGGAATACAGGGGGCGGTTCACCCCTCCACTTT	CASRNTGGGSPLHF
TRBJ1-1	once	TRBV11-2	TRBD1	TGTGCCAGCAGCGTTATGGGACAGGGGATGAACACTGAAGCTTTCTTT	CASSVMGQGMNTEAFF
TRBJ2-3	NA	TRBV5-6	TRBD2	TGTGCCAGCAGCTTGGAGCGGGAGCGGAGCACAGATACGCAGTATTTT	CASSLERERSTDTQYF
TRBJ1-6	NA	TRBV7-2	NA	TGTGCCAGCAGCCCCGACACCCCCTATAATTCACCCCTCCACTTT	CASSPDTPYNSPLHF
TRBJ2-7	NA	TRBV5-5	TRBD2	TGTGCCAGCAGCTTGGATCTAGCGGTCTCCTACGAGCAGTACTTC	CASSLDLAVSYEQYF
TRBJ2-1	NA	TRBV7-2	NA	TGTGCCAGCAGCTTATTTCGCAGCGGATCCTACAATGAGCAGTTCTTC	CASSLFRSGSYNEQFF
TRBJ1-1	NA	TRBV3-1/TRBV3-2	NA	TGTGCCAGCAGCCCGAGAGGTACCATGAACACTGAAGCTTTCTTT	CASSPRGTMNTEAFF
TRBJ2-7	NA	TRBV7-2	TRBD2	TGTGCCAGCAGCTTAAGTTCGACCGGGAGGGGGGGCGAGCAGTACTTC	CASSLSSTGRGGEQYF
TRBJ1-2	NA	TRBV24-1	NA	TGTGCCACCAGTGCCTCCGGCGGAGGCTATGGCTACACCTTC	CATSASGGGYGYTF
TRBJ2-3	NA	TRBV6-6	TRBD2	TGTGCCAGCAGTCCCGGGACTAGCGGGAGGGCCCTCGATACGCAGTATTTT	CASSPGTSGRALDTQYF
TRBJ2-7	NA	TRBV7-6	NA	TGTGCCAGCAGCTCCTCCGCGGCTAGCGACTCTATCTCCTACGAGCAGTACTTC	CASSSSAASDSISYEQYF
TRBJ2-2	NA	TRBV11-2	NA	TGTGCCAGCAGCCCCCAGGGGGAGCTGTTTTTT	CASSPQGELFF
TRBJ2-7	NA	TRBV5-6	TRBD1	TGTGCCAGCAGCTGGGGACAGGGAACCTACGAGCAGTACTTC	CASSWGQGTYEQYF
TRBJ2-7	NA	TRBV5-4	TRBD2	TGTGCCAGCAGCTTGGGCTCCGCTAGCGGGATCGGGTACGAGCAGTACTTC	CASSLGSASGIGYEQYF
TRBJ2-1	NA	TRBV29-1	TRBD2	TGCAGCGTTGAAGTGGGACTAGCGGGAGGATGGGAGCAGTTCTTC	CSVEVGLAGGWEQFF
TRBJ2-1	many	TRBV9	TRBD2	TGTGCCAGCAGCGTAGGAGGGACTAGCGGTTACAATGAGCAGTTCTTC	CASSVGGTSGYNEQFF
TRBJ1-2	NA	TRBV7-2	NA	TGTGCCAGCAGCTTAGACAGGGACCACTGGGGCTACACCTTC	CASSLDRDHWGYTF
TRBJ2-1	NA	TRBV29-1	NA	TGCAGCGTTGAAATGCGGTTCTCCTACAATGAGCAGTTCTTC	CSVEMRFSYNEQFF
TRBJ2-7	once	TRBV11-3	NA	TGTGCCAGCAGCTTCCGGGGTACCGAGCAGTACTTC	CASSFRGTEQYF
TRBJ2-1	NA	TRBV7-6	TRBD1	TGTGCCAGCAGCTTATCCGGGACAGGGTCGTATGAGCAGTTCTTC	CASSLSGTGSYEQFF
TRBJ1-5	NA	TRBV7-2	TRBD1	TGTGCCAGCAGCCTCGATCAGGGGGGTCAGCCCCAGCATTTT	CASSLDQGGQPQHF
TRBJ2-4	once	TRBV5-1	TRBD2	TGCGCCAGCAGCCCGGGACTAGCGGGATTAGGAGCCAAAAACATTCAGTACTTC	CASSPGLAGLGAKNIQYF
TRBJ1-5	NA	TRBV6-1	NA	TGTGCCAGCGGTGACGCAGGTGTTCAGCCCCAGCATTTT	CASGDAGVQPQHF
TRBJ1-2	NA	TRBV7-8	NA	TGTGCCAGCAGCTTATATGAGGGGGTCGGCTATGGCTACACCTTC	CASSLYEGVGYGYTF
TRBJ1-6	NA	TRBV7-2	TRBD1	TGTGCCAGCAGCCAGAACAGGGGTGGTAATTCACCCCTCCACTTT	CASSQNRGGNSPLHF
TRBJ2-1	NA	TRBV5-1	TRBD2	TGCGCCAGCAGCTTGGTTGCGGGGAGGGCCTTGGATGAGCAGTTCTTC	CASSLVAGRALDEQFF
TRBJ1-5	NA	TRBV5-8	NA	TGTGCCAGCAGCCCCCTGAGGGGAGGGGAACAGCCCCAGCATTTT	CASSPLRGGEQPQHF
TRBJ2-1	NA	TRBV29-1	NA	TGCAGCGTTGTGTATCGGGAAAAGCAGTTCTTC	CSVVYREKQFF
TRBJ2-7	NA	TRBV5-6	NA	TGTGCCAGCAGCTTGGCATACAGTTCCTACGAGCAGTACTTC	CASSLAYSSYEQYF
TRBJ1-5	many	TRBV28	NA	TGTGCCAGCAGTTCCGATATAAAGGGGGATCAGCCCCAGCATTTT	CASSSDIKGDQPQHF
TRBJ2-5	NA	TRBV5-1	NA	TGCGCCAGCAGCTTGGGCACTACCCAAGAGACCCAGTACTTC	CASSLGTTQETQYF
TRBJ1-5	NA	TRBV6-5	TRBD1	TGTGCCAGCAGACTGACAGGGGGAGAACAGCCCCAGCATTTT	CASRLTGGEQPQHF